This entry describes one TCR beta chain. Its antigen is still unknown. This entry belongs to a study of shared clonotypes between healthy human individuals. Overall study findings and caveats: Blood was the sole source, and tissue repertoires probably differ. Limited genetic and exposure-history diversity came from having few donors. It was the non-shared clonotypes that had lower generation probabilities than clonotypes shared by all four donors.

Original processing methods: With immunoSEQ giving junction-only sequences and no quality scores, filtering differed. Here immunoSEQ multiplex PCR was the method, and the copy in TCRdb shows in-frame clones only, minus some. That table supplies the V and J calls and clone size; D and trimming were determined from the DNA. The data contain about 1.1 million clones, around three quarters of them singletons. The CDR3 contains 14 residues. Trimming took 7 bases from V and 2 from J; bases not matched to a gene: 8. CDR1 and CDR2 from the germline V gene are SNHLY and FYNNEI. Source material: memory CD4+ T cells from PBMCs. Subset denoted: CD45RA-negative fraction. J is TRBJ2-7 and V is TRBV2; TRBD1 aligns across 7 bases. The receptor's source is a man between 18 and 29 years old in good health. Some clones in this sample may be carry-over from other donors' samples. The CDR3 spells CASTSGTDPYEQYF. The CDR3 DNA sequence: TGTGCCAGCACCTCCGGGACAGATCCCTACGAGCAGTACTTC.